The present TCR beta chain was sequenced within a study of T cell repertoires in cytomegalovirus infection. Study background: The study used recently identified HLA-C-restricted and well-studied HLA-B-restricted CMV epitopes. Public TCR beta signatures provided an indication of both CMV infection and a matching HLA type.

This clonotype has just a few counts. Its antigen is as yet unknown. Germline V gene data show CDR1 as KGHDR and CDR2 as SFDVKD. The germline V and J ends were trimmed by 7 bases and 4 bases, with 8 bases remaining between them. The CDR3 is 12 residues long. TCRdb reprocessed the reads with MiXCR, giving one entry per CDR3 protein. Of around 300,000 distinct CDR3 sequences listed, roughly a fifth were seen once; the top ten hold approximately 20%. The sequence was collected from a human donor in good health (CMV status not recorded). Some clones in this sample may be carry-over from other donors' samples. The rearrangement joins TRBV24-1 to TRBJ2-3; D is possibly TRBD1 (6 bases). The sequences come from cultured PBMCs, collected from culture after CMV antigen stimulation. CDR3 DNA sequence: TGTGCCACCAGCAGGACAGCAGATACGCAGTATTTT. Translated: CATSRTADTQYF.